The sequence of this T cell receptor beta chain was determined in a study of cytomegalovirus exposure and HLA in healthy donors (dated 2017 in TCRdb). About the investigation overall: An earlier analysis of roughly 500 of the donors reported under 300 Gb of sequence data and 95 million to 140 million unique TCR beta sequences obtained from around 190 million T cells. Roughly 300 gigabases of sequencing data and approximately 93 million unique TCR sequences were included in an early release covering roughly 600 HLA-typed donors. The genetic ancestry cluster associated with self-reported Caucasian donors included roughly four fifths of the approximately 410 genotyped donors. The aim of the study was to test whether cataloging public T cell receptors could identify signatures of past pathogen exposure. The T cell repertoires of 700 or so subjects were profiled by immunosequencing and related to cytomegalovirus serostatus. A separate validation cohort of 100 to 150 different subjects was used in addition to the 666-subject first cohort. High-throughput TCR immunosequencing, statistical association of individual TCRs with disease status, and machine learning were combined to predict cytomegalovirus infection status. In a later analysis, previously published TCR beta repertoires from more than 500 donors were re-analyzed and high-resolution HLA genotyping was added so that TCR occurrence patterns could be studied. In the later analysis, no new phenotypic data were used to find candidate immune exposures; instead, reliance was placed on TCR beta sequences and their occurrence across donors. In an earlier analysis of more than 550 of the donors, high-throughput TCR beta sequencing was used to judge whether each TCR beta V gene segment behaved as functional or pseudogenic. Alongside the repertoire data, information on donor age, sex, ethnicity and CMV serostatus was compiled. A later genetic analysis used genome-wide SNP genotypes for about 60% of the roughly 700 donors, treating that subset as a discovery cohort. Every discovery cohort repertoire had been produced on one sequencing platform. Class I and class II HLA loci were covered by the typing at four-digit resolution. The number of donors typed differed by locus, with 629-630 for A, B, C, DRB1 and DQB1, approximately 500 for DQA1, over 600 for DPA1, and 450 to 480 for DPB1. A few DR-DQ haplotypes were handled as single units for association and clustering because linkage in the cohort was strong. Among about 400 genotyped donors of the cohort, an average of about 220,000 unique TCR beta nucleotide sequences was sequenced per donor, of which 15% to 20% were non-productive.

Concerning this clone itself: What antigen it recognizes has not been identified. No base qualities exist here, and no much larger clone lies one base off it.

The cohort consisted of approximately 670 healthy bone marrow donors. All cohort members were sampled while nominally healthy, although unrecorded immune exposures were likely present. The donor was CMV seronegative and belonged to the group of around 400 seronegative cohort members. A peripheral blood sample was provided by each donor, and peripheral blood mononuclear cells were used for TCR beta sequencing. Genomic DNA was extracted from the blood cell samples with the Qiagen DNeasy Blood Extraction Kit. The library came from the immunoSEQ multiplex PCR assay. A mixture of 60 forward primers for TCR Vbeta segments and 13 reverse primers for TCR Jbeta segments was used in the multiplex PCR. The CDR3 region of rearranged TCR beta genes was amplified from genomic DNA with a multiplex PCR assay. The Illumina HiSeq System was used to sequence the amplified TCR beta libraries as 87-base-pair reads. On the authors' methods: A later analysis tallied tens of millions of unique TCR beta chains across the 660 or so repertoires, and some 10 million of those chains were shared by two or more donors. Raw reads were error-corrected and collapsed into unique sequences by a nearest-neighbor algorithm in which closely related sequences were merged to remove PCR and sequencing errors. Alignment of CDR3 sequences to IMGT reference sequences was used to assign V, D and J gene segments. For a sequence to be retained, a match of at least six nucleotides was required to both a V gene segment and a J gene segment. Rearrangements were called productive when the CDR3 lacked stop codons and stayed in frame with V and J; all others were non-productive. CDR3 was defined by IMGT convention, running from the second conserved V-encoded cysteine to the conserved J-encoded phenylalanine. Sequences without an unambiguous match to a single V gene segment were excluded from the earlier analysis of several hundred of the donors. In an earlier analysis of approximately 590 of the donors, a V segment was called functional when productive rearrangements were above 56.7%, and segregating when the standard deviation between donors exceeded 5%. A statistical classification framework was developed to diagnose cytomegalovirus status using the catalog of TCR beta chain sequences. A later analysis assigned V and J genes by comparing TCR nucleotide sequences with IMGT/GENE-DB human TR gene sequences. In a later analysis, CDR3 sequences and most-parsimonious VDJ recombination scenarios were assigned using the TCRdist pipeline. In a later analysis, every TCR beta chain was defined by the combination of its CDR3 amino acid sequence and its V-gene family, and reads without a unique V-gene family were dropped. A later analysis removed several hundred highly shared, low-generation-probability nucleotide sequences to deal with suspected cross-contamination and a sequencing artifact. For each public chain, a later analysis derived a clonal expansion index from normalized ranks of inferred template counts within each repertoire. Generation probabilities in a later analysis came from a VDJ recombination model fitted to out-of-frame rearrangements, and those results were checked against IGoR. In a later analysis, TCR-TCR, TCR-HLA and TCR-CMV co-occurrence was scored with hypergeometric tests, and a repertoire-size bias correction was applied to TCR pairs. To estimate false discovery rates, a later analysis permuted the HLA or CMV assignments 20 times. In a later analysis, co-occurring TCRs were grouped using DBSCAN, and TCRdist sequence similarity was added for clustering within HLA-allele-positive subsets. Repertoires with fewer than 30,000 or more than 120,000 public chains were left out of co-occurrence clustering, as were five repertoires with anomalous nucleotide sharing. Not all clones reach the TCRdb copy of this immuneACCESS table, which keeps in-frame sequences only. Checked studies attribute under half of the gap to unresolved V genes and leave the rest unexplained. Clone size and the V and J calls come from that table; the DNA yielded D and trimming. For this sample there are about 190,000 clones; 65% to 85% appear just once. Of the sample, about 1.6% is held by the ten largest clones.

General findings and caveats noted by the study authors: Across donors, most TCR sequences were observed very rarely, whereas some public TCRs were present in many individuals. A later analysis found that most CMV-associated TCR beta chains appeared HLA-restricted, with HLA associations seemingly driven largely by CMV exposure. In a later analysis, some 18,000 TCR beta sequences were associated with specific HLA alleles at a false discovery rate of 0.05. Because counts were too low, roughly 17 rarely observed V segments, including chromosome 9 orphons, were left out of the earlier analysis of about 500 of the donors. In a later analysis, HLA-associated TCR beta chains showed more clonal expansion and lower generation probabilities than non-associated chains that were equally common. Because some donors lacked HLA typing at each locus, the association tests relied only on the typed subset. According to a later genetic analysis, donors in an Asian-associated ancestry cluster had fewer N-insertions in productive TCRs than the approximately 650-donor mean. In a later analysis, the rate of TCR association differed among HLA loci, with DRB1 alleles having the most associated TCRs and HLA-C alleles having the fewest. A cluster of highly shared sequence variants was judged likely to represent a technical artifact of the sequencing pipeline. Three of the identified cytomegalovirus-associated TCR beta chains were confirmed in vitro to be specific for cytomegalovirus antigens. The authors suggested that the approach could potentially be extended to other disease states and immunological phenotypes. The study listed 164 TCR beta chains as associated with cytomegalovirus. The classifier was reported to diagnose cytomegalovirus status with high specificity and sensitivity in both the original cohort and the validation cohort. Correlated functional status among segregating V segments might be attributable to linkage disequilibrium, but an unknown experimental factor could not be ruled out. A later analysis reported that several top co-occurrence clusters appeared linked to parvovirus B19, influenza, CMV and Epstein-Barr virus. CMV serostatus was the only immune exposure information available for the cohort. Roughly uniform sequencing depth across donors was assumed in presence/absence analyses, although this assumption may not hold. Only TCR beta chains were sequenced in this cohort, and the absence of alpha or paired-chain data limited detectable features. Broadly in line with IMGT annotations, most TCR beta V segments showed up in productive rearrangements about 87% or about 30% of the time in an earlier analysis of several hundred of the donors. When HLA alleles, especially DR and DQ, strongly co-occurred, attributing TCR associations to individual alleles was difficult. A later genetic analysis associated a missense DCLRE1C variant with V-gene and J-gene trimming of TCR beta chains, and an independent cohort replicated the association. A further reported finding was that TCR beta sequences accurately predicted the HLA-A and HLA-B alleles for most subjects in the first cohort.

The source is a woman between 18 and 29 years old in good health and CMV-seronegative. Sequenced material: PBMCs.

Read as DNA, the sequence is TGTGCCAGCAGTTTCGCGGGACAGGCGAACACCGGGGAGCTGTTTTTT. This encodes CASSFAGQANTGELFF. This chain joins TRBV28 to TRBJ2-2; 8 of the junction bases match TRBD1. For CDR1 and CDR2, the germline V gene lists MDHEN and SYDVKM. V has 3 bases trimmed and J has 0 bases trimmed; junction bases matching no gene number 3. From the cysteine up to the phenylalanine, the CDR3 has a length of 16 residues. Only CDR3 DNA remains: 48 bases, in frame from the first base.